The entry below describes one T cell receptor (beta chain). This sample is part of a study of PD-L1 blockade in urothelial cancer. Sequencing was performed with immunoSEQ multiplex PCR; in TCRdb, only in-frame clones are kept and a portion is missing. The sample yields 56,000 or so clones, roughly 87% seen once. Described time point: pretreatment peripheral blood. In germline, CDR1 is SGHAT, CDR2 FQNNGV. Trimming left V 1 base short and J 7 bases short, with 10 bases between. The CDR3 is 14 amino acids. The chain recombines TRBV11-2 with TRBJ1-4, with D uncertain. This TCR came from a man between 65 and 79 years old with urothelial cancer. The sample in question was PBMCs, obtained around atezolizumab (anti-PD-L1) treatment. The CDR3 reads CASSLGLEGEKLFF. For the CDR3, the DNA is TGTGCCAGCAGCTTAGGGCTGGAGGGTGAAAAACTGTTTTTT.